Reported below is one T cell receptor (beta chain). Its antigen remains unidentified. PCR was performed using 60 Vbeta and 13 Jbeta primers. Produced via immunoSEQ multiplex PCR; TCRdb's table is partial and in-frame only. Of about 120,000 clones in the sample, about three quarters were seen once. The data belong to a study of cytomegalovirus exposure and HLA in healthy donors. Broader study findings: A likely sequencing artifact accounted for one observed cluster of highly shared sequence variants. A few chains tied to CMV proved CMV antigen-specific in vitro.

The TCR was taken from a man aged 55 to 70 in good health and CMV-seropositive. The specimen was PBMCs.

In nucleotides, the CDR3 is TGTGCCTGGGCGGGCAGGGGATGGCTGGGGGGCTACACCTTC. Translated: CAWAGRGWLGGYTF. This chain links TRBV30 with TRBJ1-2, with a possible D match to TRBD1 (6 bases). Germline V lookup: CDR1 GTSNPN, CDR2 SVGIG (reference sequence). CDR3 length: 14 residues. Trimming shortened V by 5 bases and J by 8 bases, and 21 bases separated the two germline ends.